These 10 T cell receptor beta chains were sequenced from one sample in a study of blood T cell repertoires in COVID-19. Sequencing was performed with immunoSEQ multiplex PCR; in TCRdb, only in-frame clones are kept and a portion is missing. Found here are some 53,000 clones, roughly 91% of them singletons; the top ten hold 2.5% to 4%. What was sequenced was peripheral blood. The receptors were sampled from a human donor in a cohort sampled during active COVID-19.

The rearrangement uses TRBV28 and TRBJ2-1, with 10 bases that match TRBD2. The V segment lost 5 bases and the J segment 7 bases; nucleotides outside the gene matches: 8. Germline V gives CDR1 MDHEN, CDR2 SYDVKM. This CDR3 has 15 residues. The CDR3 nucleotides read TGTGCCAGCAGTCCCCGACTAGCGGGTAAGAATGAGCAGTTCTTC. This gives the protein CASSPRLAGKNEQFF.

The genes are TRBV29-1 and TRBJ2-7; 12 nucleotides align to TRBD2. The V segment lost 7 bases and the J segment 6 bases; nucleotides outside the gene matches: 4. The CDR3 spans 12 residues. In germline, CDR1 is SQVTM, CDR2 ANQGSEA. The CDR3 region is CSARTSGIEQYF. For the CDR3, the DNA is TGCAGCGCCCGGACTAGCGGGATCGAGCAGTACTTC.

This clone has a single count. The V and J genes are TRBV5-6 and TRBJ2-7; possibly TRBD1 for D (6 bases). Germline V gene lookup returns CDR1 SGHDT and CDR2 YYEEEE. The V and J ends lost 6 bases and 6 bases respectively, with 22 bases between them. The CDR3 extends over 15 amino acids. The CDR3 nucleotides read TGTGCCAGCACCTGGGGGACACGGACTGGGCGCGAGCAGTACTTC. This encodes CASTWGTRTGREQYF.

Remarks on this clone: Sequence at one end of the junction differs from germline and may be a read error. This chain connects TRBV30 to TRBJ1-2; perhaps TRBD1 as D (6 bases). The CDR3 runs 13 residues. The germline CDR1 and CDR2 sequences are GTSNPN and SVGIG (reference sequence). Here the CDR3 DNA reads TGTGCCTGGACGTCGGGCCCAGGGGTCGGGTCCCGCTTC. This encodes CAWTSGPGVGSRF.

CDR3 sequence (DNA): TGTGCCAGCAGCTACCTAGGTGACTACGAGCAGTACTTC. Protein: CASSYLGDYEQYF. The chain employs TRBV11-1 and TRBJ2-7; D ambiguous. The CDR3 loop spans 13 amino acids. CDR1 is SGHAT, CDR2 FQDESV, per germline (reference sequence). V gave up 4 bases and J gave up 3 bases, with 10 bases separating them.

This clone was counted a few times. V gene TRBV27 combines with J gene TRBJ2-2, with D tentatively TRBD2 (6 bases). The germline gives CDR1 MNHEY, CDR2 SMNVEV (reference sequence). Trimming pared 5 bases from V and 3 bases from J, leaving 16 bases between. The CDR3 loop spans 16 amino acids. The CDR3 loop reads CASSLLRELDTGELFF. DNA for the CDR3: TGTGCCAGCAGTCTGCTACGGGAGTTGGACACCGGGGAGCTGTTTTTT.

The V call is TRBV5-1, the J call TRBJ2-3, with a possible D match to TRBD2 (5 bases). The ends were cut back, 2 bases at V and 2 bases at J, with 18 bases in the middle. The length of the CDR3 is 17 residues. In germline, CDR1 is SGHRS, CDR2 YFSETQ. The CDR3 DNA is TGCGCCAGCAGCTTAAGAGGAGGAACAGCCAACACAGATACGCAGTATTTT. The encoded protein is CASSLRGGTANTDTQYF.

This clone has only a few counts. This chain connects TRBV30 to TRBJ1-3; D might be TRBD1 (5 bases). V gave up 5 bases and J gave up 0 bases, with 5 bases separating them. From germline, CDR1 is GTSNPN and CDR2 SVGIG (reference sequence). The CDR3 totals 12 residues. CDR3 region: CAWGHSGNTIYF. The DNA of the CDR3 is TGTGCCTGGGGACACTCTGGAAACACCATATATTTT.

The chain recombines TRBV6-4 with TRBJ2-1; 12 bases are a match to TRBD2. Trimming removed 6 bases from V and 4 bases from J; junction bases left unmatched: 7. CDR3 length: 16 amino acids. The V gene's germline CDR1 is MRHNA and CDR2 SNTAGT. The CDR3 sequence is CASSAMTSGRYNEQFF. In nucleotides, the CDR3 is TGTGCCAGCAGCGCAATGACTAGCGGGAGATACAATGAGCAGTTCTTC.

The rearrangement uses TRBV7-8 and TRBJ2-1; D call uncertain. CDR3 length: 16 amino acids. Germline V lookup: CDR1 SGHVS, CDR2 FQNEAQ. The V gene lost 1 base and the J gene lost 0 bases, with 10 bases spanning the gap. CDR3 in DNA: TGTGCCAGCAGCTTAGTTCGCGGAAGCTCCTACAATGAGCAGTTCTTC. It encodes CASSLVRGSSYNEQFF.